Below, 4 T cell receptor beta chains from the same sample are listed, as sequenced in a study of T-cell reconstitution after alpha-beta-depleted transplantation in children (dated by TCRdb to the mid-2010s). Library prep was done by PCR. TCRdb shows the sequencer as Illumina HiSeq 2500. TCR libraries were prepared with molecular barcoding, using unique molecular identifiers to normalize TCRbeta repertoire quantification. TCRdb ran its own pipeline on the public reads, namely fastp trimming at Q25 and MiXCR clone calling, and kept in-frame beta chains. Rows merge per CDR3 protein into single entries with the most common DNA and genes. A total of some 550,000 distinct CDR3 sequences appear in this sample, approximately 20% of them only once. Of the sample, 3.3% is held by the ten largest clones. The material was PBMCs from the stem cell graft donor, obtained from the stem cell graft. These receptors were obtained from a human donor who donated a stem cell graft to a child with acute lymphoblastic leukemia.

The chain recombines TRBV6-1 with TRBJ1-4; TRBD1 might be the D (6 bases). The CDR3 has 15 amino acids. CDR1 MNHNS and CDR2 SASEGT come from the germline V gene. The V gene lost 5 bases and the J gene lost 7 bases, with 17 bases spanning the gap. CDR3 DNA sequence: TGTGCCAGCAGTCTTTCTCAGGGGTTACGTGAAAAACTGTTTTTT. It is translated as CASSLSQGLREKLFF.

This clonotype came up a few times. The rearrangement links TRBV20-1 to TRBJ1-4; TRBD1 might be the D (6 bases). Germline lookup yields CDR1 DFQATT and CDR2 SNEGSKA (reference sequence). This CDR3 has 13 amino acids. Trimming took 5 bases from V and 8 from J, leaving 15 bases between them. The CDR3 nucleotides are TGCAGTGCTTTTGACAGGCTGGGCGAAAAACTGTTTTTT. Protein sequence: CSAFDRLGEKLFF.

This clonotype came up a few times. The chain has TRBV7-9 and TRBJ2-7; D gene unclear. The CDR3 length is 13 residues. V was shortened by 5 bases and J by 4 bases, with 12 bases between the two germline ends. Germline assignment: CDR1 SEHNR and CDR2 FQNEAQ (reference sequence). The CDR3 nucleotides read TGTGCCAGCAGCCCCCCGCGGCTGTACGAGCAGTACTTC. It yields the protein CASSPPRLYEQYF. The full variable domain, with the rest looked up from reference TRBV7-9 and TRBJ2-7, is DTGVSQNPRHKITKRGQNVTFRCDPISEHNRLYWYRQTLGQGPEFLTYFQNEAQLEKSRLLSDRFSAERPKGSFSTLEIQRTEQGDSAMYLCASSPPRLYEQYFGPGTRLTVT.

In its sample, this clonotype was seen a few times. The genes are TRBV6-4 and TRBJ1-1; 7 bases map to TRBD1. V lost 6 bases, J lost 4 bases, and 5 bases stayed unmatched. The CDR3 sequence is 13 residues long. CDR1 MRHNA and CDR2 SNTAGT come from the germline V gene. In DNA, the CDR3 is TGTGCCAGCAGCACAACAGGGGCCACTGAAGCTTTCTTT. Residues: CASSTTGATEAFF.